A selection of T cell receptor beta chains follows, all from one sample in a study of neurological immune-mediated disorders. One entry per CDR3 protein, called by TCRdb with MiXCR from the 5' RACE reads. The sample comprises about 57,000 distinct CDR3 sequences, roughly 10% of which are singletons, and 6.5% to 8% rests with the top ten. The specimen was PBMCs. The receptor set was obtained from a male donor with HTLV-1-associated myelopathy (HAM/TSP). Both conserved end residues are part of each CDR3. A D gene is named only where the DNA matches it firmly. Only some rows state a clone size, as once, few, many or a class for expanded clones.

d_call	clone_size	v_call	j_call	cdr3_nt	cdr3_aa
.	.	TRBV30	TRBJ1-1	TGTGCCTGGAGTGGGCAGCAGGCTCCATTTGAATCTTTCTTT	CAWSGQQAPFESFF
TRBD2	many	TRBV28	TRBJ2-1	TGTGCCAGCAGTCTAGCGGGGGTTTACAATGAGCAGTTCTTC	CASSLAGVYNEQFF
.	many	TRBV20-1	TRBJ2-5	TGCAGTGCTAGTACGGAGACCCAGTACTTC	CSASTETQYF
.	.	TRBV21-1	TRBJ2-7	TGTGCCAGCAGCAAAGGGGAGACAGGGTTCTTCAAGCAGTACTTC	CASSKGETGFFKQYF
.	many	TRBV6-6	TRBJ1-1	TGTGCCAGCGTAGGGGCCGGAACAATGAACACTGAAGCTTTCTTT	CASVGAGTMNTEAFF
TRBD2	many	TRBV5-6	TRBJ2-2	TGTGCCAGCAGCCGCGGACTAGCAAACACCGGGGAGCTGTTTTTT	CASSRGLANTGELFF
.	many	TRBV7-9	TRBJ1-6	TGTGCCAGCAGCGGTGGGGACACTAATTCACCCCTCCACTTT	CASSGGDTNSPLHF
TRBD2	many	TRBV9	TRBJ2-3	TGTGCCAGCAGCGTAGGAAGCGGGGGAATGGATACGCAGTATTTT	CASSVGSGGMDTQYF
.	many	TRBV5-6	TRBJ2-5	TGTGCCAGCAGCTTGGATCGGGGGGCGGGGCAAGAGACCCAGTACTTC	CASSLDRGAGQETQYF
TRBD1	many	TRBV5-1	TRBJ1-1	TGCGCCAGCAGCTCGACAGGGGGCTCGAACACTGAAGCTTTCTTT	CASSSTGGSNTEAFF
.	.	TRBV4-3	TRBJ2-7	TGCGCCAGCAGCCAAGATCGAAGTCCCTCCTACGAGCAGTACTTC	CASSQDRSPSYEQYF
.	.	TRBV12-3/TRBV12-4	TRBJ1-1	TGTGCCATCGCTCGGGGAAACACTGTAGCTTTCTTT	CAIARGNTVAFF
.	many	TRBV5-5	TRBJ1-1	TGTGCCAGCAGCTTCTTCAGAGGGGTGGGGGACACTGAAGCTTTCTTT	CASSFFRGVGDTEAFF
.	many	TRBV14	TRBJ1-1	TGTGCCAGCAGCCCATCCGTAGGGGGGACGAACACTGAAGCTTTCTTT	CASSPSVGGTNTEAFF
.	many	TRBV5-1	TRBJ2-5	TGCGCCAGCAGGAGGGATGAGGAGACCCAGTACTTC	CASRRDEETQYF
.	many	TRBV7-9	TRBJ2-1	TGTGCCAGCAGCCCTGGGACTGGAGGCAGGGAGTTCTTC	CASSPGTGGREFF
.	many	TRBV28	TRBJ1-4	TGTGCCAGCAGTTTAGCGGGGGGAGATAATGAAAAACTGTTTTTT	CASSLAGGDNEKLFF
.	many	TRBV7-2	TRBJ1-6	TGTGCCAGCAGGATTGGGGGGGGGGCAGGGTCACCCCTCCACTTT	CASRIGGGAGSPLHF
TRBD1	.	TRBV2	TRBJ2-5	TGTGCCAGCAGGCGGACAGGACAAGAGACCCAGTACTTC	CASRRTGQETQYF
.	many	TRBV11-2	TRBJ2-5	TGTGCCAGCAGCCTCACTCTGGAGACCCAGTACTTC	CASSLTLETQYF